These T cell receptor beta chains were read from a single sample in a study of cytomegalovirus exposure and HLA in healthy donors. The assay was immunoSEQ multiplex PCR, and TCRdb's table has in-frame clones only and misses some. The table records around 190,000 clones, around nine tenths of them present only once. Material for sequencing was PBMCs. Every receptor here comes from a woman in her twenties or thirties in good health and CMV-seronegative. Each CDR3 is given with its conserved first and last residue. D genes are given only for firm matches. The size of a clone is reported for some rows only, either as once, few or many, or as a class for expanded clones.

>-|TRBJ1-4|-|TRBV27
TGTGCCAGCAGTCCCACAGGGTACCCTAATGAAAAACTGTTTTTT
CASSPTGYPNEKLFF
>TRBD1|TRBJ2-7|-|TRBV5-1
TGCGCCAGCAGCTCCACAGGGGGCAGTTACGAGCAGTACTTC
CASSSTGGSYEQYF
>TRBD2|TRBJ2-3|once|TRBV2
TGTGCCAGCAGATACGGACTAGCGGCAAGCACAGATACGCAGTATTTT
CASRYGLAASTDTQYF
>TRBD2|TRBJ2-1|-|TRBV14
TGTGCCAGCAGCTCAGGACTAGCGGGAGGGCGAACTACACCCCGGAATGAGCAGTTCTTC
CASSSGLAGGRTTPRNEQFF
>TRBD2|TRBJ2-1|-|TRBV5-1
TGCGCCAGCAGCTCCCGGGGAGGGAGGGCCAAGAGCTCCTACAATGAGCAGTTCTTC
CASSSRGGRAKSSYNEQFF
>TRBD2|TRBJ2-1|once|TRBV4-1
TGCGCCAGCAGCCCACAAGCGGGAGGGACTAGCGGGATAACCTACAATGAGCAGTTCTTC
CASSPQAGGTSGITYNEQFF
>-|TRBJ2-7|once|TRBV28
TGTGCCAGTTACGATAGCGGAAGATACGAGCAGTACTTC
CASYDSGRYEQYF
>-|TRBJ1-6|-|TRBV6-5
TGTGCCAGCAGTTACTCGAAGGGGCGTTCACCCCTCCACTTT
CASSYSKGRSPLHF
>TRBD1|TRBJ2-2|-|TRBV27
TGTGCCAGCAGTCCCAAGACAGGGGTCACCGGGGAGCTGTTTTTT
CASSPKTGVTGELFF
>-|TRBJ1-2|-|TRBV7-9
TGTGCCAGCAGCTATGCCCAGGGATACGACTATGGCTACACCTTC
CASSYAQGYDYGYTF
>-|TRBJ2-2|-|TRBV30
TGTGCCTGGAGTCGGAGGAGTGGGACACCCGGGGAGCTGTTTTTT
CAWSRRSGTPGELFF
>TRBD1|TRBJ2-7|few|TRBV29-1
TGCAGCGTTGGTGGGGTGGGGACAGGGGGTTACGAGCAGTACTTC
CSVGGVGTGGYEQYF
>-|TRBJ2-2|once|TRBV4-1
TGCGCCAGCAGCCTTACTACGAACACCGGGGAGCTGTTTTTT
CASSLTTNTGELFF
>-|TRBJ2-2|-|TRBV19
TGTGCCAGTAGTATCTGGGTCGGCGGCACCGGGGAGCTGTTTTTT
CASSIWVGGTGELFF
>-|TRBJ1-5|once|TRBV10-3
TGTGCCATCAGTGACGGACTGTCCACCAATCAGCCCCAGCATTTT
CAISDGLSTNQPQHF
>TRBD1|TRBJ1-4|once|TRBV6-1
TGTGCCAGCAGTGGACAGGGGGCGCCTGGAACTAATGAAAAACTGTTTTTT
CASSGQGAPGTNEKLFF
>TRBD2|TRBJ2-1|-|TRBV11-3
TGTGCCAGCAGCTTAACGGGGGGGAGTCCCAATGAGCAGTTCTTC
CASSLTGGSPNEQFF
>TRBD1|TRBJ2-5|-|TRBV11-2
TGTGCCAGCAGCCACCTGGGACAGGGGTCCGTAGGGTCCCAGTACTTC
CASSHLGQGSVGSQYF
>TRBD1|TRBJ1-5|-|TRBV11-2
TGTGCCAGCAGCCCTACAGGGGGCTGGAATCAGCCCCAGCATTTT
CASSPTGGWNQPQHF
>-|TRBJ2-2|-|TRBV5-1
TGCGCCAGCAGCTTGGTTCAGGGTCGCACCGGGGAGCTGTTTTTT
CASSLVQGRTGELFF
>TRBD1|TRBJ1-4|once|TRBV28
TGTGCCAGCAGTCAAACAGGGGATTATAATGAAAAACTGTTTTTT
CASSQTGDYNEKLFF
>TRBD1|TRBJ1-2|-|TRBV6-5
TGTGCCAGCAGTACTCAAGGGACAGGGGGCCGCACCTTC
CASSTQGTGGRTF
>-|TRBJ2-5|once|TRBV13
TGTGCCAGCAGCTTCAAACAGGGCTATGAGACCCAGTACTTC
CASSFKQGYETQYF
>-|TRBJ1-1|-|TRBV27
TGTGCCAGCAGTTTTACGAGGAACACTGAAGCTTTCTTT
CASSFTRNTEAFF
>TRBD2|TRBJ2-5|-|TRBV7-9
TGTGCCAGCAGCCGCAGGACTAGCGGGAGCGAGACCCAGTACTTC
CASSRRTSGSETQYF